The source of this T cell receptor (beta chain) is a study of graft-versus-host responses after intestinal transplantation. Study details: The transplants performed in recipients were multivisceral, liver-intestinal, or isolated intestinal. After anti-thymocyte globulin induction, recipients took tacrolimus and steroids for around three years.

Produced via immunoSEQ multiplex PCR; TCRdb's table is partial and in-frame only. The table lists approximately 100,000 clones, roughly nine tenths of them singletons. Study results and caveats: Early declines in HvG clones that occurred post-transplant were associated with peak circulating GvH clone levels.

This CDR3 region has 17 residues. Germline V gene sequence: CDR1 SGHRS, CDR2 YFSETQ. V lost 0 bases and J lost 3, with 18 bases in between. With respect to this clone: Its specificity is unknown.

The sequencing here drew on unstimulated CD4+ T cells sorted from spleen or lymph node cells, taken before intestinal transplant. The TCR comes from a human donor who received an intestinal transplant. The chain has TRBV5-1 and TRBJ2-5; a possible D gene is TRBD1 (6 bases). In nucleotides, the CDR3 is TGCGCCAGCAGCTTGGGGAGAGGGAATACAGGGAAAGAGACCCAGTACTTC. Its translation is CASSLGRGNTGKETQYF.